This T cell receptor beta chain was identified in a study of blood T cell repertoires in COVID-19. In the study overall: Whether acute or convalescent, the COVID-19 samples came from the United States, Italy and Spain. PBMCs, B-cell-depleted T cells, or T cells provided the cDNA or gDNA that made up the material.

Losses at the gene ends were 1 base for V and 5 bases for J; bases not matched to a gene: 13. The CDR3 sequence is 17 residues long. Germline V gives CDR1 SGHTA, CDR2 FQGNSA. Original handling: Estimated nucleated cell counts came from reference gene primer amplification. The table came from immunoSEQ multiplex PCR; TCRdb's copy has only in-frame clones and leaves some out. V and J calls and clone size follow that table, whereas D and trimming were derived from the DNA. The table has just over 20,000 clones, just over 85% seen once. The chain is built from TRBV7-2 and TRBJ2-5, with 7 bases matching TRBD2. This sequence was found in a man aged 50 or older with active COVID-19. Sequencing used peripheral blood. CDR3 in amino acids: CASSLGWLAAPRETQYF. DNA for the CDR3: TGTGCCAGCAGCTTAGGATGGCTAGCGGCCCCCCGGGAGACCCAGTACTTC.